Each of the 27 T cell receptor beta chains below was sequenced from the same sample in a study of a mutant IDH1 vaccine in newly diagnosed glioma. Their antigens are not known. Sample time point: week 47, end of study. A 20-mer mutant IDH1 peptide at 300 ug was injected subcutaneously with topical imiquimod. Using immunoSEQ multiplex PCR, the repertoire was profiled, and TCRdb retains in-frame clones only, with some absent. The sample lists around 54,000 clones, around 83% occurring once. The sequences come from PBMCs, collected from a glioma patient whose treatment included an IDH1 peptide vaccine. These receptors were obtained from a woman between 50 and 59 years old with glioma.

Remarks on this clone: One end of the junction fails to match germline, which may point to a read error. The chain combines TRBV6-1 with TRBJ1-2, with D tentatively TRBD1 (5 bases). The CDR3 is 11 residues long. Germline CDR1 and CDR2: MNHNS and SASEGT. The CDR3 is CASSEDRRRFF. In DNA, the CDR3 is TGTGCCAGCAGTGAAGACAGGAGACGTTTCTTC.

The CDR3 protein is CASSRQGGTDTQYF. CDR3 in DNA: TGTGCCAGCAGTAGACAGGGCGGGACAGATACGCAGTATTTT. The chain uses TRBV6-4 and TRBJ2-3; 7 bases are shared with TRBD1. The CDR3 length is 14 residues. From germline, CDR1 is MRHNA and CDR2 SNTAGT. Losses at the gene ends were 5 bases for V and 3 bases for J; bases not matched to a gene: 5.

V is TRBV11-2 and J is TRBJ1-2, with D perhaps TRBD1 (5 bases). Trimming took off 4 bases at V and 4 bases at J, with 19 bases between the two ends. This CDR3 is built from 16 residues. CDR1 and CDR2 from the germline V gene are SGHAT and FQNNGV. The CDR3 spells CASSSVSGSFGYGYTF. The CDR3 DNA sequence: TGTGCCAGCAGCTCGGTGTCAGGGAGTTTCGGCTATGGCTACACCTTC.

The V call is TRBV27, the J call TRBJ1-2, with D possibly being TRBD1 (6 bases). The V end lost 2 bases, the J end lost 4 bases, and 11 bases lay between the germline ends. This CDR3 has 14 amino acids. CDR1 is MNHEY and CDR2 is SMNVEV in the germline V gene (reference sequence). The CDR3 here is CASSLTRGAYGYTF. CDR3 DNA sequence: TGTGCCAGCAGTTTAACTCGGGGGGCCTATGGCTACACCTTC.

The count of this clone is one. V and J are TRBV27 and TRBJ1-2, with D uncertain. The CDR3 sequence is 15 residues long. Germline V gene sequence: CDR1 MNHEY, CDR2 SMNVEV (reference sequence). V was pared by 0 bases and J by 3 bases, with 11 bases between. CDR3 protein: CASSLSFMPYYGYTF. The CDR3 coding sequence is TGTGCCAGCAGTTTATCGTTTATGCCTTACTATGGCTACACCTTC.

This clone was found a few times. J is TRBJ1-1 and V is TRBV30; possibly TRBD1 for D (5 bases). V was trimmed by 3 bases and J by 1 base, leaving 12 bases between them. This CDR3 spans 14 amino acids. CDR1 and CDR2 (germline): GTSNPN, SVGIG (reference sequence). In DNA form, the CDR3 reads TGTGCCTGGAGCTTCACAGGAAAGAACACTGAAGCTTTCTTT. Translating gives CAWSFTGKNTEAFF. Together with reference TRBV30 and TRBJ1-1, the CDR3 gives the full variable domain: SQTIHQWPATLVQPVGSPLSLECTVEGTSNPNLYWYRQAAGRGLQLLFYSVGIGQISSEVPQNLSASRPQDRQFILSSKKLLLSDSGFYLCAWSFTGKNTEAFFGQGTRLTVV.

V is TRBV4-1 and J is TRBJ2-5, with TRBD1 matching 9 bases. The germline V gene encodes CDR1 MGHRA and CDR2 YSYEKL. J lost 4 bases, V lost 4 bases, and 7 bases had no gene match. This CDR3 is built from 15 residues. The chain's CDR3 is CASSLRTGERETQYF. The CDR3 bases are TGCGCCAGCAGCCTACGGACAGGGGAGCGAGAGACCCAGTACTTC.

Here the CDR3 DNA reads TGTGCCAGCAACCAGGGTCACGGGGAGCTGTTTTTT. Translating it yields CASNQGHGELFF. The V and J genes are TRBV27 and TRBJ2-2; D is possibly TRBD1 (5 bases). This CDR3 contains 12 residues. From germline, CDR1 is MNHEY and CDR2 SMNVEV (reference sequence). V was clipped by 7 bases and J by 7 bases, with 10 bases between them.

This clone appeared a single time. The rearrangement joins TRBV10-3 to TRBJ1-2, with no clear D. This CDR3 has 14 residues. The V gene lost 4 bases and the J gene lost 4 bases, with 13 bases spanning the gap. From germline, CDR1 is ENHRY and CDR2 SYGVKD. The CDR3 DNA sequence: TGTGCCATCAGTGCATACAGCAACCCCTATGGCTACACCTTC. Amino acid sequence: CAISAYSNPYGYTF.

The V and J genes are TRBV13 and TRBJ1-2; D call uncertain. The V and J ends lost 0 bases and 0 bases respectively, with 5 bases between them. Germline V gene sequence: CDR1 PRHDT, CDR2 FYEKMQ (reference sequence). CDR3 length equals 14 residues. The CDR3 nucleotides read TGTGCCAGCAGCTTAGGCGCGTCTAACTATGGCTACACCTTC. It specifies CASSLGASNYGYTF.

This clone was observed a few times. This chain joins TRBV4-3 and TRBJ1-3; the match to TRBD1 covers 8 bases. This CDR3 is 18 amino acids long. V was pared by 0 bases and J by 1 base, with 8 bases of the junction left unmatched. Germline V gene data show CDR1 as LGHNA and CDR2 as YSLEER. Here the CDR3 reads CASSQDPQGAESGNTIYF. In DNA, the CDR3 is TGCGCCAGCAGCCAAGACCCCCAGGGGGCAGAGTCTGGAAACACCATATATTTT.

The DNA of the CDR3 is TGCGCCAGCAGCGCCGGGACCGCCGGCTACACCTTC. It specifies CASSAGTAGYTF. The chain employs TRBV5-1 and TRBJ1-2; D may be TRBD1 (5 bases). The ends were cut back, 4 bases at V and 8 bases at J, with 12 bases in the middle. Germline-derived CDR1 and CDR2 are SGHRS and YFSETQ. CDR3 size: 12 residues.

This clone was counted a single time. The chain links TRBV9 to TRBJ1-2; 9 nucleotides agree with TRBD1. J lost 6 bases, V lost 3 bases, and 15 bases had no gene match. The length of the CDR3 is 17 residues. CDR1 and CDR2 from the germline V gene are SGDLS and YYNGEE. The CDR3 is CASSDNEQGAGADGYTF. DNA of the CDR3: TGTGCCAGCAGCGACAATGAACAGGGGGCGGGGGCAGATGGCTACACCTTC.

This CDR3 is CASSSGVGELFF. As DNA, the CDR3 is TGTGCCAGCAGCTCGGGTGTGGGGGAGCTGTTTTTT. The genes are TRBV11-2 and TRBJ2-2; D is undetermined. Trimming took 4 bases from V and 8 from J, leaving 8 bases between them. The CDR3 is made up of 12 amino acids. Germline-derived CDR1 and CDR2 are SGHAT and FQNNGV.

The sample holds one count of this clone. The rearrangement links TRBV4-1 to TRBJ2-7, with TRBD2 matching 7 bases. With V trimmed by 0 bases and J by 4 bases, 6 bases remained unmatched. There are 15 residues in the CDR3. Germline V gene sequence: CDR1 MGHRA, CDR2 YSYEKL. The CDR3 loop is CASSQEGLPTYEQYF. The DNA for the CDR3 is TGCGCCAGCAGCCAAGAGGGACTACCAACTTACGAGCAGTACTTC.

The V and J genes are TRBV7-9 and TRBJ2-1, with 9 nucleotides matching TRBD2. CDR3 length: 15 residues. Germline CDR1 SEHNR, CDR2 FQNEAQ (reference sequence). After removal of 1 base from V and 4 bases from J, the junction contained 2 bases not matched to a gene. This CDR3 reads CASSLVAGAYNEQFF. The CDR3, as DNA: TGTGCCAGCAGCTTAGTAGCGGGGGCTTACAATGAGCAGTTCTTC.

V usage is TRBV9 and J usage is TRBJ1-1; tentatively, D is TRBD1 (5 bases). Trimming took off 1 base at V and 1 base at J, with 8 bases between the two ends. The CDR3 has 14 amino acids. CDR1 SGDLS and CDR2 YYNGEE come from the germline V gene. CDR3 region: CASSVTTENTEAFF. CDR3 DNA: TGTGCCAGCAGCGTAACGACAGAGAACACTGAAGCTTTCTTT.

The genes are TRBV11-2 and TRBJ1-5; D not resolved. Germline loops: CDR1 SGHAT, CDR2 FQNNGV. Trimming removed 1 base at V and 6 bases at J, with 7 bases between. This CDR3 has 13 residues. This chain's CDR3 is CASSLVRSQPQHF. Written as DNA, the CDR3 is TGTGCCAGCAGCTTAGTTCGGAGTCAGCCCCAGCATTTT.

The V and J genes are TRBV6-5 and TRBJ1-2; TRBD1 agrees at 9 bases. The length of the CDR3 is 15 residues. Germline assignment: CDR1 MNHEY and CDR2 SVGAGI. Trimming cost V 6 bases and J 4 bases; bases outside gene matches: 9. The CDR3, as DNA: TGTGCCAGCAGGAGGCCGACAGGGGGAGGCTATGGCTACACCTTC. Translating it yields CASRRPTGGGYGYTF.

The chain uses TRBV30 and TRBJ1-6; the D is unclear. The CDR3 has 14 amino acids. V dropped 1 base and J dropped 1 base, with 5 bases sitting between them. Germline V lookup: CDR1 GTSNPN, CDR2 SVGIG (reference sequence). The CDR3 nucleotides are TGTGCCTGGAGTGAGGGATCCTATAATTCACCCCTCCACTTT. Residues: CAWSEGSYNSPLHF.

The J gene is TRBJ1-5, the V gene TRBV4-1; 7 nucleotides agree with TRBD1. The trim removed 4 bases at V and 2 bases at J, leaving 8 bases unmatched. Germline V gene data show CDR1 as MGHRA and CDR2 as YSYEKL. There are 16 residues in the CDR3. This CDR3 reads CASSLNVGGGNQPQHF. Here the CDR3 DNA reads TGCGCCAGCAGCCTTAATGTAGGGGGCGGCAATCAGCCCCAGCATTTT.

The chain is built from TRBV9 and TRBJ1-1; no definite D call. The CDR3 sequence is 16 residues long. V lost 3 bases and J lost 0, with 15 bases in between. CDR1 and CDR2 from the germline V gene are SGDLS and YYNGEE. The CDR3 region is CASSGGGAGMNTEAFF. CDR3 coding DNA: TGTGCCAGCAGCGGCGGAGGCGCAGGTATGAACACTGAAGCTTTCTTT. The full variable domain, completed using reference TRBV9 and TRBJ1-1, is DSGVTQTPKHLITATGQRVTLRCSPRSGDLSVYWYQQSLDQGLQFLIQYYNGEERAKGNILERFSAQQFPDLHSELNLSSLELGDSALYFCASSGGGAGMNTEAFFGQGTRLTVV.

The V gene is TRBV9, the J gene TRBJ2-7; 12 nucleotides line up with TRBD2. J lost 1 base, V lost 4 bases, and 3 bases had no gene match. CDR1 and CDR2 (germline): SGDLS, YYNGEE. The CDR3 runs 15 residues. Here the CDR3 DNA reads TGTGCCAGCAGCATAGGACTAGCGGGGTCCTACGAGCAGTACTTC. Residues: CASSIGLAGSYEQYF.

CDR3 protein: CASSQDRSAGRGTEAFF. CDR3 nucleotides: TGCGCCAGCAGCCAAGATCGTAGTGCGGGCCGCGGCACTGAAGCTTTCTTT. The rearrangement joins TRBV4-1 to TRBJ1-1; D is unresolved. The CDR3 totals 17 residues. Germline CDR1 and CDR2: MGHRA and YSYEKL. Trimming removed 0 bases from V and 4 bases from J, with 18 bases in between.

This clone was seen a handful of times. This rearrangement joins TRBV28 to TRBJ1-2, with D perhaps TRBD1 (6 bases). This CDR3 is 14 amino acids long. The germline V gene has CDR1 MDHEN and CDR2 SYDVKM. V lost 2 bases and J 5 bases, leaving 12 bases between the germline ends. The CDR3 bases are TGTGCCAGCAGTTTAGTGGGGGCAGGGTATGGCTACACCTTC. Translating it yields CASSLVGAGYGYTF.

This clone was counted once. V gene TRBV4-1 combines with J gene TRBJ2-1, with D possibly called TRBD1 or TRBD2 (5 bases each). V was trimmed by 5 bases and J by 6 bases, leaving 11 bases between them. Per the germline V gene, CDR1 is MGHRA and CDR2 is YSYEKL. The CDR3 is 13 amino acids. CDR3 sequence reads: CASSLGPTNEQFF. The DNA for the CDR3 is TGCGCCAGCAGCTTGGGACCCACCAATGAGCAGTTCTTC.

The chain carries TRBV7-8 and TRBJ2-2, with 10 positions matching TRBD2. This CDR3 has 15 amino acids. Germline CDR1 and CDR2: SGHVS and FQNEAQ. Germline trimming cut 7 bases from V and 7 bases from J; bases unmatched to any gene: 9. This CDR3 is CASKERGGLLGELFF. CDR3 sequence (DNA): TGTGCCAGCAAAGAGCGGGGGGGCCTTCTCGGGGAGCTGTTTTTT.